The 15 T cell receptor beta chains reported below all come from one sample, sequenced in a study of spatial heterogeneity in lung cancer (dated by TCRdb to between 2017 and 2020). Library construction relied on 5' RACE. The sequencing machine was a NextSeq 500. The raw public reads went through TCRdb reprocessing: fastp at Q25, MiXCR clone calling, in-frame beta chains kept. Rows matching on CDR3 protein sequence are summarized as one entry with the most common DNA and genes. Here the sample has about 6,100 distinct CDR3 sequences; about 12% occur a single time. Together, the top ten hold 16% of the sample. Interpreted using the paper, the time point label stands for: sample taken at primary tumor resection. TCR sequencing used whole RNA extracted from tumor and nontumor lung tissue, or from cryopreserved PBMC samples, without cell sorting. The sample consisted of normal lung tissue next to the tumor, taken at surgery. The receptors originated from a male donor with early-stage non-small cell lung cancer.

The sample holds many counts of this clonotype. This chain connects TRBV11-2 to TRBJ2-2; 13 positions match TRBD2. With V trimmed by 4 bases and J by 6 bases, 2 bases remained unmatched. This CDR3 has 15 amino acids. The germline V gene encodes CDR1 SGHAT and CDR2 FQNNGV. CDR3 sequence (DNA): TGTGCCAGCAGCTCTGGACTAGCGGGAGCCGGGGAGCTGTTTTTT. Protein product: CASSSGLAGAGELFF.

In this sample, this clonotype turned up many times. The chain couples TRBV5-1 to TRBJ1-2; 8 bases fit TRBD1. Per the germline V gene, CDR1 is SGHRS and CDR2 is YFSETQ. After removal of 2 bases from V and 8 bases from J, the junction contained 5 bases not matched to a gene. This CDR3 contains 13 residues. CDR3 amino acids: CASSFDRGKGYTF. Written as DNA, the CDR3 is TGCGCCAGCAGCTTCGACAGGGGAAAAGGCTACACCTTC.

Many counts were recorded for this clonotype. The chain recombines TRBV7-2 with TRBJ2-3; the D gene is possibly TRBD1 (6 bases). The CDR3 has 14 amino acids. The ends were cut back, 3 bases at V and 5 bases at J, with 12 bases in the middle. Germline CDR1 is SGHTA and CDR2 is FQGNSA. In DNA, the CDR3 is TGTGCCAGCAGCTTTTATTGGGGGCTAGATACGCAGTATTTT. This translates into CASSFYWGLDTQYF.

This clonotype showed up many times. The chain joins TRBV7-9 to TRBJ1-1; D uncertain. Germline V gene sequence: CDR1 SEHNR, CDR2 FQNEAQ (reference sequence). The CDR3 totals 16 residues. The V end was cut by 1 base, the J end by 0 bases, with 12 bases between. The CDR3 sequence: CASSLGAAELNTEAFF. Here the CDR3 DNA reads TGTGCCAGCAGCTTAGGGGCCGCTGAACTGAACACTGAAGCTTTCTTT. The full variable domain, rest sourced from reference TRBV7-9 and TRBJ1-1, is DTGVSQNPRHKITKRGQNVTFRCDPISEHNRLYWYRQTLGQGPEFLTYFQNEAQLEKSRLLSDRFSAERPKGSFSTLEIQRTEQGDSAMYLCASSLGAAELNTEAFFGQGTRLTVV.

This clonotype was observed many times. The chain combines TRBV29-1 with TRBJ1-2; unclear D gene. Germline CDR1 reads SQVTM; CDR2 reads ANQGSEA. This CDR3 is built from 12 residues. The V gene lost 3 bases and the J gene lost 4 bases, with 9 bases spanning the gap. The CDR3 DNA reads as TGCAGCGTTGAGAGCAGCCTCTATGGCTACACCTTC. Encoded protein: CSVESSLYGYTF.

This clonotype is labeled medium-sized. The chain couples TRBV6-4 to TRBJ1-1; 7 nucleotides align to TRBD1. The CDR3 is 13 residues long. After removal of 0 bases from V and 8 bases from J, the junction contained 3 bases not matched to a gene. Germline lookup yields CDR1 MRHNA and CDR2 SNTAGT. In DNA form, the CDR3 reads TGTGCCAGCAGTGACTCAGAGACAGGGGAAGCTTTCTTT. Translating gives CASSDSETGEAFF.

The V gene is TRBV7-9, the J gene TRBJ2-7; 9 bases line up with TRBD1. The CDR3 is 14 amino acids. The J segment lost 6 bases and the V segment lost 2 bases, leaving 5 bases of the junction unmatched. Germline lookup yields CDR1 SEHNR and CDR2 FQNEAQ (reference sequence). CDR3 protein: CASSLMDRGIEQYF. The CDR3 nucleotides are TGTGCCAGCAGCTTAATGGACAGGGGAATCGAGCAGTACTTC. Full variable domain (remainder filled in from reference TRBV7-9 and TRBJ2-7): DTGVSQNPRHKITKRGQNVTFRCDPISEHNRLYWYRQTLGQGPEFLTYFQNEAQLEKSRLLSDRFSAERPKGSFSTLEIQRTEQGDSAMYLCASSLMDRGIEQYFGPGTRLTVT.

This clonotype is medium-sized. The DNA of the CDR3 is TGCGCCAGCAGACCCGCCCCGGCGGGTACCACCGGGGAGCTGTTTTTT. Translation: CASRPAPAGTTGELFF. The chain uses TRBV4-3 and TRBJ2-2, with D tentatively TRBD2 (5 bases). Germline V gene data show CDR1 as LGHNA and CDR2 as YSLEER. V lost 6 bases to trimming and J lost 4 bases, with 18 bases between them. The CDR3 has 16 residues.

The sample holds many counts of this clonotype. The chain employs TRBV29-1 and TRBJ2-2; possible D gene TRBD2, 5 bases. CDR1 SQVTM and CDR2 ANQGSEA come from the germline V gene. The V gene lost 6 bases and the J gene lost 6 bases, with 8 bases spanning the gap. The length of the CDR3 is 11 residues. CDR3 protein: CSVLVPGELFF. CDR3 nucleotides: TGCAGCGTACTAGTCCCCGGGGAGCTGTTTTTT.

This clonotype was picked up many times. The rearrangement uses TRBV18 and TRBJ2-1; D not resolved. The V and J ends lost 3 bases and 9 bases respectively, with 18 bases between them. In germline, CDR1 is KGHSH, CDR2 LQKENI. The CDR3 has 15 residues. CDR3 in DNA: TGTGCCAGCTCACCCCCGTTTTCCCTCGCCGGTGAGCAGTTCTTC. Protein product: CASSPPFSLAGEQFF.

This clonotype was seen ten or more times. The rearrangement joins TRBV28 to TRBJ2-7; 9 positions match TRBD1. This CDR3 region has 16 residues. The V gene's germline CDR1 is MDHEN and CDR2 SYDVKM. J gave up 3 bases and V 4 bases, and 10 bases lay outside the gene matches. CDR3 region: CASSSPVGQGHYEQYF. CDR3 nucleotides: TGTGCCAGCAGTTCACCGGTCGGACAGGGGCACTACGAGCAGTACTTC. Full variable domain (remainder filled in from reference TRBV28 and TRBJ2-7): DVKVTQSSRYLVKRTGEKVFLECVQDMDHENMFWYRQDPGLGLRLIYFSYDVKMKEKGDIPEGYSVSREKKERFSLILESASTNQTSMYLCASSSPVGQGHYEQYFGPGTRLTVT.

In its sample, this clonotype was seen a few times. The V call is TRBV7-2, the J call TRBJ2-3; no reliable D call. CDR1 SGHTA and CDR2 FQGNSA come from the germline V gene. V lost 5 bases and J 0 bases, leaving 9 bases between the germline ends. This CDR3 spans 14 amino acids. CDR3 sequence: CASSTSTSTDTQYF. CDR3 DNA: TGTGCCAGCAGCACCTCCACAAGCACAGATACGCAGTATTTT.

This clonotype was detected many times. A much larger clone differs from this one at a single base, so this may be a read error. The chain couples TRBV20-1 to TRBJ2-7; perhaps TRBD1 as D (5 bases). Per the germline V gene, CDR1 is DFQATT and CDR2 is SNEGSKA (reference sequence). The CDR3 runs to 13 residues. CDR3 DNA: TGCAGTGCCACAACTACGACAGAATACGGGCAGTACTTC. It is translated as CSATTTTEYGQYF.

This clonotype is medium-sized (0.01 to 0.1%) in the sample. V usage is TRBV4-3 and J usage is TRBJ2-7, with D possibly matching TRBD1 (6 bases). The V end was cut by 4 bases, the J end by 6 bases, with 22 bases between. The CDR3 contains 16 residues. Per germline, CDR1 LGHNA and CDR2 YSLEER. The CDR3 loop is CASSRGVQGNFGEQYF. CDR3 DNA: TGCGCCAGCAGCCGAGGAGTTCAGGGGAACTTCGGCGAGCAGTACTTC.

This clonotype is classed as medium-sized (0.01 to 0.1%). V usage is TRBV30 and J usage is TRBJ1-4; D is unclear. The germline gives CDR1 GTSNPN, CDR2 SVGIG (reference sequence). CDR3 size: 14 residues. Trimming shortened V by 0 bases and J by 7 bases, and 12 bases separated the two germline ends. As DNA, the CDR3 is TGTGCCTGGAGTGTGGGGTCGGCTGCTGAAAAACTGTTTTTT. Protein sequence: CAWSVGSAAEKLFF. Variable domain in full (rest from reference TRBV30 and TRBJ1-4): SQTIHQWPATLVQPVGSPLSLECTVEGTSNPNLYWYRQAAGRGLQLLFYSVGIGQISSEVPQNLSASRPQDRQFILSSKKLLLSDSGFYLCAWSVGSAAEKLFFGSGTQLSVL.